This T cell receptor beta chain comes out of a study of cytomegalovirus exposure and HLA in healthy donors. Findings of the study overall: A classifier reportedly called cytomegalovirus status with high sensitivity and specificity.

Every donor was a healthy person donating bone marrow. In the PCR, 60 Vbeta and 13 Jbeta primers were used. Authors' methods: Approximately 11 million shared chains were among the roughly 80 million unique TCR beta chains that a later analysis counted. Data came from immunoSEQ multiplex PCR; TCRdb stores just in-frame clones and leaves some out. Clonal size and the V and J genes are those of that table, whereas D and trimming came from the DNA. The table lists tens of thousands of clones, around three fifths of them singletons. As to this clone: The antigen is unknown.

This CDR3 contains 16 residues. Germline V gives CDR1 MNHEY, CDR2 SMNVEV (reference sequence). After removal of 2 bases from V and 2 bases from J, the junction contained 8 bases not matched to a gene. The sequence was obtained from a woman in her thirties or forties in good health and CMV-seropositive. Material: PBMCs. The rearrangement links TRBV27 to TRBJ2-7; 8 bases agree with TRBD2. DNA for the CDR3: TGTGCCAGCAGTTTAAGGCTAGCGGGTTCACCCTACGAGCAGTACTTC. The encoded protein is CASSLRLAGSPYEQYF.